This TCR beta chain was sequenced during a study of CD4+ T cells in melanoma (dated by TCRdb to between 2021 and 2023). General notes on the study: Neoantigen-specific CD4+ T cells in human melanoma were investigated in the study.

Broad study findings and their caveats: Neoantigen-specific CD4+ T cells in melanoma were reported to show diverse differentiation states. Neoantigen-specific CD4+ T cells were reported to be correlated with the function of CD8+ T cells, macrophages and B cells.

The donors were melanoma patients. The germline V gene yields WSHSY for CDR1 and SAAADI for CDR2. The CDR3 covers 11 residues, taking in both the cysteine and the phenylalanine. Only the CDR3 portion is preserved as DNA: 33 bases, with reading frame beginning at the first base. After removal of 6 bases from V and 8 bases from J, the junction retains 1 base not matched to a gene. The receptor library was made with the immunoSEQ multiplex PCR assay. Imported from immuneACCESS, the table was reduced by TCRdb to in-frame sequences with V and J called. These copies leave out some clones; in studies compared against another copy, an unresolved V gene accounts for under half, and the cause of the remainder is not known. The sample includes 4,500 to 6,000 clones, with around 57% observed a single time. The ten most abundant clones make up about 29% of the sample. In its sample, this clone was seen a few times. Its antigen is still unknown. No clone much larger than this one lies a single base away; base qualities are absent.

The V and J segments used are TRBV10-2 and TRBJ2-1; TRBD1 lines up with 7 middle nucleotides. The material sequenced was cells from a culture (not recorded whether cultured in vitro). This TCR was recovered from a human donor with melanoma. At the DNA level, the sequence is TGCGCCAGCAGGACAGGGTATGAGCAGTTCTTC. The resulting protein is CASRTGYEQFF.